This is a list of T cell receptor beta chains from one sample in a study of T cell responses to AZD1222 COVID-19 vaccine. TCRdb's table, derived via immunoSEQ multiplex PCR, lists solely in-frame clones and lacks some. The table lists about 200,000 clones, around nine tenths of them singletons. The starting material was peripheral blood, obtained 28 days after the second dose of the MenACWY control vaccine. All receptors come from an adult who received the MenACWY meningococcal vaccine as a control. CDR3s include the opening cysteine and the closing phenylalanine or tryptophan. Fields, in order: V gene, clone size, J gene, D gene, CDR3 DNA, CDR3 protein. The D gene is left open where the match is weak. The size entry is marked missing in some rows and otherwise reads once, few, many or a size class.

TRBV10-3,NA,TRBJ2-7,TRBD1,TGTGCCATCAGTGGAGGGGGCGCCTCCTACGAGCAGTACTTC,CAISGGGASYEQYF
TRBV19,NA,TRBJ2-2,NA,TGTGCCAGTAGTATAGAGGGGCGTGGCACCGGGGAGCTGTTTTTT,CASSIEGRGTGELFF
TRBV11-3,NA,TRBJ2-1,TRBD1,TGTGCCAGCAGCCCTCCGGACAGGGTGTACAATGAGCAGTTCTTC,CASSPPDRVYNEQFF
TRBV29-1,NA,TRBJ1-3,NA,TGCAGCGTGCATATCCGCTCTGGAAACACCATATATTTT,CSVHIRSGNTIYF
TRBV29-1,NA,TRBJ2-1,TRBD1,TGCAGCGTTGTGGGACAGGGTTTTGCGAATGAGCAGTTCTTC,CSVVGQGFANEQFF
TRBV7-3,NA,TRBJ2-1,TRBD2,TGTGCCAGCAGCGAGAATGGTCCTAGCGGGAGCAGATTCTACAATGAGCAGTTCTTC,CASSENGPSGSRFYNEQFF
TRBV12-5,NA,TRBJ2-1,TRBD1,TGTGCTAGTGGACAGGGGGATATCAATGAGCAGTTCTTC,CASGQGDINEQFF
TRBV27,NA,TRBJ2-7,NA,TGTGCCAGCAGTTTGGCCAGCTCCTACGAGCAGTACTTC,CASSLASSYEQYF
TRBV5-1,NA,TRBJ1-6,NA,TGCGCCAGCAGCTTGGATGACAGTTGGAATTCACCCCTCCACTTT,CASSLDDSWNSPLHF
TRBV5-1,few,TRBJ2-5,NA,TGCGCCAGCAGCATCGAAGAGACCCAGTACTTC,CASSIEETQYF
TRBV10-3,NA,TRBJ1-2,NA,TGTGCCATCAGTGAAGGGCAGGGGAATCGTGGCTACACCTTC,CAISEGQGNRGYTF
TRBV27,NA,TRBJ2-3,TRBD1,TGTGCCAGCAGTCCGGGGACAGGGGGCACAGATACGCAGTATTTT,CASSPGTGGTDTQYF
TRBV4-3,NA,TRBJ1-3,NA,TGCGCCAGCAGCCCAACTACGGGGACCTCTGGAAACACCATATATTTT,CASSPTTGTSGNTIYF
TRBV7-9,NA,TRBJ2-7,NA,TGTGCCAGCAGCCCTAGCTCCTACGAGCAGTACTTC,CASSPSSYEQYF
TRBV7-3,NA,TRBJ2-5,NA,TGTGCCAGCAGCTTAACGGCCGATCTGAAGACCCAGTACTTC,CASSLTADLKTQYF
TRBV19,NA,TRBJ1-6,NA,TGTGCCAGTAGTCTCGGTCTTGGCAATTCACCCCTCCACTTT,CASSLGLGNSPLHF
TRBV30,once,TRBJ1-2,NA,TGTGCCTGGAGCCCCGGGGCCGTAAATGGCTACACCTTC,CAWSPGAVNGYTF
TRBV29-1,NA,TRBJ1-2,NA,TGCACCGCCCTGGGGAACAACTATGGCTACACCTTC,CTALGNNYGYTF
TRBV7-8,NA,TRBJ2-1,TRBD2,TGTGCCAGCAGCTTATACCGGCTAGCGGGACCGTATGAGCAGTTCTTC,CASSLYRLAGPYEQFF
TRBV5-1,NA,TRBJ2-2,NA,TGCGCCAGCAGCTTCGCCTGGACGAACGGGGAGCTGTTTTTT,CASSFAWTNGELFF
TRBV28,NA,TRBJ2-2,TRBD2,TGTGCCAGCAGTCCCCGGACTAGCGGGAGACTCGGGGAGCTGTTTTTT,CASSPRTSGRLGELFF
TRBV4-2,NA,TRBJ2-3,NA,TGTGCCAGCAGCCAAGCTGACGGAATAAGCACAGATACGCAGTATTTT,CASSQADGISTDTQYF
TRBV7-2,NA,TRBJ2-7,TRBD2,TGTGCCAGCAGCCCCAGAGCGGGAGGTTACGAGCAGTACTTC,CASSPRAGGYEQYF
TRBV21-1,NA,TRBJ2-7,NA,TGTGCCAGCCCGGGCCTGGGCAGGGAGGCCTACGAGCAGTACTTC,CASPGLGREAYEQYF
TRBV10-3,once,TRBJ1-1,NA,TGTGCCACCACCGGGACCCGGGGCACTGAAGCTTTCTTT,CATTGTRGTEAFF
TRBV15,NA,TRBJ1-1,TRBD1,TGTGCCACCAGCAGAGAGACAGGGGGCATCACTGAAGCTTTCTTT,CATSRETGGITEAFF
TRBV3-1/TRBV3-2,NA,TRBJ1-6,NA,TGTGCCAGCAGCCAAGATGGAAGAAGGGCCACTTTCTATAATTCACCCCTCCACTTT,CASSQDGRRATFYNSPLHF
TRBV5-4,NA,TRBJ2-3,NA,TGTGCCAGCAGCTTGATCGAGTCAGATACGCAGTATTTT,CASSLIESDTQYF
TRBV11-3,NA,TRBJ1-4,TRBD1,TGTGCCAGCAGCTTCACAACAGGGGGAACTAATGAAAAACTGTTTTTT,CASSFTTGGTNEKLFF
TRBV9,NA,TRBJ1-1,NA,TGTGCCAGCAGCGCAAATACAGGGTTCGGAGCTTTCTTT,CASSANTGFGAFF
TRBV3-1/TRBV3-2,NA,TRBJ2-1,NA,TGTGCCAGCAGCCGCTCAACAAGCTCCTACAATGAGCAGTTCTTC,CASSRSTSSYNEQFF
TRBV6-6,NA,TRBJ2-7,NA,TGTGCCAGCAGTGAAACATACGAGCAGTACTTC,CASSETYEQYF
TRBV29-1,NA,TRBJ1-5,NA,TGCAGCGTTGAGGGGGAGAACCAGCCCCAGCATTTT,CSVEGENQPQHF